This T cell receptor beta chain was sequenced for a study of vaccination and CD4 T cells after COVID-19. The overall study: As control conditions, cultures were given either a CEFX pool serving as positive control, an HIV-1 Nef pool, or no peptide at all.

The study sequenced cultured CD4+ T cell DNA using the Oncomine TCR Beta short-read assay. TCRdb itself ran the PCR reads through MiXCR, one entry per CDR3 protein. The table shows about 21,000 distinct CDR3 sequences, with roughly 50% occurring only once. Points on this clonotype: The antigen remains undetermined.

V dropped 8 bases and J dropped 4 bases, with 9 bases sitting between them. This CDR3 is 12 amino acids long. The time point here: late sampling 161 to 241 days after vaccination in three convalescent patients. The treatment was: approximately nine-day PBMC culture with coronavirus spike peptide pools or control peptides (ViraFEST assay). Days 3 and 7 saw half the medium replaced with fresh IL-2 medium. This receptor was obtained from a human donor who had recovered from COVID-19. The sample was CD4+ T cells from blood, cultured in vitro, taken about 7 months after SARS-CoV-2 vaccination. The chain carries TRBV23-1 and TRBJ1-5; D not resolved. TRBV23-1 is flagged as an ORF with uncertain function. CDR3 loop: CASSTTNQPQHF. Written as DNA, the CDR3 is TGCGCCAGCTCAACCACGAATCAGCCCCAGCATTTT.